This passage covers 32 T cell receptor beta chains from one sample sequenced in a study of Ad26.COV2.S vaccination and SARS-CoV-2 variants. Profiling relied on immunoSEQ multiplex PCR, and the TCRdb table lists in-frame clones only, not all of them. The sample has about 430,000 clones, approximately 92% seen once. The sample's treatment: some 19 received Ad26.COV2.S at low or high dose, single or two shots; roughly five received placebo; per-sample allocation not given. All samples were drawn on day 63, counting from the first vaccine or placebo injection. The material was peripheral blood, obtained in a trial of Ad26.COV2.S vaccine versus placebo. The receptors were sampled from a person aged 18-65 years who received the Ad26.COV2.S COVID-19 vaccine or a placebo.

The chain combines TRBV15 with TRBJ2-1; weak D call: TRBD2 (6 bases). Trimming left V 2 bases short and J 1 base short, with 15 bases between. The length of the CDR3 is 17 residues. Germline CDR1 is LNHNV and CDR2 is YYDKDF (reference sequence). The CDR3 here is CATSRNLPGASYNEQFF. In DNA form, the CDR3 reads TGTGCCACCAGCAGAAATCTTCCGGGAGCATCCTACAATGAGCAGTTCTTC.

CDR3 coding DNA: TGTGCCAGCTCACCCTCGGGACAGGGTAACTATGGCTACACCTTC. It encodes CASSPSGQGNYGYTF. The J gene is TRBJ1-2, the V gene TRBV18; TRBD1 matches 9 bases. This CDR3 is 15 amino acids long. J was trimmed by 1 base and V by 3 bases; bases with no gene match: 3. The germline V gene has CDR1 KGHSH and CDR2 LQKENI.

The rearrangement links TRBV18 to TRBJ2-7, with a weak D call TRBD1 (6 bases). Germline V gene lookup returns CDR1 KGHSH and CDR2 LQKENI. The CDR3 has 16 amino acids. Trimming pared 3 bases from V and 3 bases from J, leaving 18 bases between. The CDR3 DNA follows: TGTGCCAGCTCACCTACCTCGGACAGAGAATTCTACGAGCAGTACTTC. It yields the protein CASSPTSDREFYEQYF.

The rearrangement joins TRBV7-9 to TRBJ2-5, with TRBD2 matching over 7 bases. The CDR3 runs 16 residues. The J segment lost 4 bases and the V segment lost 0 bases, leaving 8 bases of the junction unmatched. The germline CDR1 and CDR2 sequences are SEHNR and FQNEAQ (reference sequence). CDR3 nucleotide sequence: TGTGCCAGCAGCTTAGCCGGCGGGAGCGGGGTAGAGACCCAGTACTTC. Translation gives CASSLAGGSGVETQYF.

The chain couples TRBV9 to TRBJ2-3, with TRBD2 matching over 7 bases. CDR1 and CDR2 (germline): SGDLS, YYNGEE. The CDR3 totals 17 residues. Trimming cost V 2 bases and J 4 bases; bases outside gene matches: 13. The DNA for the CDR3 is TGTGCCAGCAGCGTGGGCGGGAGTTCCTATTCTGCAGATACGCAGTATTTT. Translating it yields CASSVGGSSYSADTQYF.

The chain combines TRBV11-3 with TRBJ2-7, with 11 bases lining up with TRBD2. V was clipped by 7 bases and J by 3 bases; unmatched bases: 14. CDR1 is SGHNT and CDR2 is YENEEA in the germline V gene. This CDR3 comprises 17 residues. The CDR3 bases are TGTGCCAGCAACTTTTACCGATATAGCGGGAGGGACTACGAGCAGTACTTC. Protein: CASNFYRYSGRDYEQYF.

This sequence joins TRBV27 and TRBJ2-7, with D possibly TRBD2 on 6 matching bases. V lost 5 bases to trimming and J lost 2 bases, with 10 bases between them. Germline values: CDR1 MNHEY, CDR2 SMNVEV (reference sequence). This CDR3 contains 13 residues. Here the CDR3 DNA reads TGTGCCAGCAGTCGGGACTTTCCCTACGAGCAGTACTTC. As protein: CASSRDFPYEQYF.

The chain has TRBV27 and TRBJ1-1; tentative D call: TRBD1 (6 bases). The germline V gene has CDR1 MNHEY and CDR2 SMNVEV (reference sequence). CDR3 length: 13 amino acids. V lost 3 bases and J lost 1, with 6 bases in between. CDR3 protein: CASSLTGNTEAFF. DNA for the CDR3: TGTGCCAGCAGTTTGACAGGGAACACTGAAGCTTTCTTT.

This clone has just one count. The CDR3 region is CASSADPGSSEAFF. CDR3 DNA sequence: TGTGCCAGCAGCGCGGACCCAGGGAGTTCTGAAGCTTTCTTT. This chain links TRBV9 with TRBJ1-1, with D perhaps matching TRBD1 (5 bases). The length of the CDR3 is 14 residues. V lost 3 bases and J 6 bases, leaving 15 bases between the germline ends. Germline V gives CDR1 SGDLS, CDR2 YYNGEE.

V is TRBV7-7 and J is TRBJ2-3; 14 bases are shared with TRBD2. Per germline, CDR1 SSHAT and CDR2 FNYEAQ (reference sequence). The CDR3 runs to 15 residues. V was pared by 4 bases and J by 5 bases, with 2 bases of the junction left unmatched. DNA of the CDR3: TGTGCCAGCAGCTCGGGACTAGCGGGAGTAGATACGCAGTATTTT. Translated, it gives CASSSGLAGVDTQYF.

The genes are TRBV15 and TRBJ2-1, with 11 bases that match TRBD2. The germline gives CDR1 LNHNV, CDR2 YYDKDF (reference sequence). The CDR3 is 16 residues long. Germline trimming cut 1 base from V and 9 bases from J; bases unmatched to any gene: 8. CDR3 sequence reads: CATSRGALAGGVEQFF. CDR3 coding DNA: TGTGCCACCAGCAGAGGTGCGCTAGCGGGAGGAGTTGAGCAGTTCTTC.

The rearrangement links TRBV6-5 to TRBJ2-3; perhaps TRBD2 as D (6 bases). The CDR3 contains 13 residues. The germline gives CDR1 MNHEY, CDR2 SVGAGI. V was trimmed by 10 bases and J by 2 bases, leaving 13 bases between them. CDR3 loop: CAIKRAPTDTQYF. Here the CDR3 DNA reads TGTGCCATCAAGCGGGCCCCCACAGATACGCAGTATTTT.

The rearrangement links TRBV7-2 to TRBJ2-3; D is unresolved. Looked up from germline, CDR1 is SGHTA and CDR2 is FQGNSA. There are 14 residues in the CDR3. Trimming cost V 1 base and J 2 bases, with 7 bases left between them. Here the CDR3 DNA reads TGTGCCAGCAGCTTAGTTCTGAACACAGATACGCAGTATTTT. This codes for CASSLVLNTDTQYF.

Concerning this clone: Additional DNA sequences in this sample encode the identical CDR3. The rearrangement links TRBV7-9 to TRBJ1-1, with D perhaps TRBD1 (5 bases). In germline, CDR1 is SEHNR, CDR2 FQNEAQ (reference sequence). V dropped 3 bases and J dropped 1 base, with 9 bases sitting between them. The CDR3 covers 14 residues. In nucleotides, the CDR3 is TGTGCCAGCAGCTTGGCGGGGACGAACACTGAAGCTTTCTTT. Translated: CASSLAGTNTEAFF.

Only one count was recorded for this clone. This chain uses TRBV5-1 with TRBJ1-1; possibly TRBD1 for D (5 bases). CDR1 is SGHRS, CDR2 YFSETQ, per germline. V dropped 1 base and J dropped 10 bases, with 14 bases sitting between them. The CDR3 consists of 13 residues. The CDR3 sequence: CASSLQGPWGAFF. The CDR3 nucleotides are TGCGCCAGCAGCTTGCAGGGTCCCTGGGGAGCTTTCTTT.

The chain recombines TRBV10-3 with TRBJ1-1, with a possible D match to TRBD1 (6 bases). CDR1 and CDR2 (germline): ENHRY, SYGVKD. V shed 9 bases and J shed 2 bases, with 13 bases lying between them. The length of the CDR3 is 13 residues. In nucleotides, the CDR3 is TGTGCCATACAGGGACACCCTAACACTGAAGCTTTCTTT. This codes for CAIQGHPNTEAFF.

This clone was detected once. The chain combines TRBV11-3 with TRBJ2-1, with D tentatively TRBD2 (6 bases). The CDR3 consists of 15 residues. Germline loops: CDR1 SGHNT, CDR2 YENEEA. The germline V and J ends were trimmed by 5 bases and 0 bases, with 11 bases remaining between them. The chain's CDR3 is CASSDYGSSYNEQFF. CDR3 in DNA: TGTGCCAGCAGCGATTACGGGAGCTCCTACAATGAGCAGTTCTTC.

CDR3 sequence reads: CASSPNDSGELFF. CDR3 DNA sequence: TGTGCCAGCTCACCAAATGACAGCGGGGAGCTGTTTTTT. The chain is built from TRBV18 and TRBJ2-2; a weak D match, TRBD1 (5 bases). The CDR3 contains 13 residues. Germline V gives CDR1 KGHSH, CDR2 LQKENI. Trimming left V 2 bases short and J 7 bases short, with 8 bases between. Using reference TRBV18 and TRBJ2-2 for the parts outside the CDR3, the full variable domain is NAGVMQNPRHLVRRRGQEARLRCSPMKGHSHVYWYRQLPEEGLKFMVYLQKENIIDESGMPKERFSAEFPKEGPSILRIQQVVRGDSAAYFCASSPNDSGELFFGEGSRLTVL.

The chain recombines TRBV6-5 with TRBJ1-2; D possibly corresponds to TRBD1 (5 bases). This CDR3 has 13 amino acids. V was clipped by 7 bases and J by 8 bases, with 17 bases between them. Germline CDR1 and CDR2: MNHEY and SVGAGI. CDR3 sequence (DNA): TGTGCCAGCACCCGACCGGGGGGAAACGGCTACACCTTC. It is translated as CASTRPGGNGYTF.

J is TRBJ1-1 and V is TRBV27; D unresolved. The CDR3 covers 13 residues. V lost 6 bases, J lost 1 base, and 9 bases lay in between. Germline V lookup: CDR1 MNHEY, CDR2 SMNVEV (reference sequence). The CDR3 reads CASSPDWNTEAFF. The CDR3 DNA reads as TGTGCCAGCAGCCCGGACTGGAACACTGAAGCTTTCTTT.

This clone was found once. The chain employs TRBV6-5 and TRBJ2-7, with TRBD1 matching over 9 bases. The trim removed 6 bases at V and 2 bases at J, leaving 5 bases unmatched. Germline values: CDR1 MNHEY, CDR2 SVGAGI. The CDR3 is 14 residues long. The CDR3 bases are TGTGCCAGCAGACGAGACAGGGGGACCTACGAGCAGTACTTC. Translating gives CASRRDRGTYEQYF.

DNA of the CDR3: TGCGCCAGCAGCTTGCCGGGACTGGGAGACGAGCAGTACTTC. As protein: CASSLPGLGDEQYF. V is TRBV5-1 and J is TRBJ2-7; D possibly corresponds to TRBD2 (6 bases). The CDR3 is made up of 14 amino acids. Trimming stripped 1 base from V and 5 bases from J, with 13 bases between. Per germline, CDR1 SGHRS and CDR2 YFSETQ.

Turning to this clone: The same CDR3 also results from other DNA sequences found in this sample. The chain couples TRBV27 to TRBJ1-6, with D unresolved. Germline CDR1 is MNHEY and CDR2 is SMNVEV (reference sequence). The CDR3 sequence is 12 residues long. Between the trimmed V and J ends, which lost 6 bases and 7 bases, there was a span of 7 bases. In DNA, the CDR3 is TGTGCCAGCAGCCCCCTCAATTCACCCCTCCACTTT. This encodes CASSPLNSPLHF.

The chain combines TRBV9 with TRBJ2-3; TRBD1 matches at 9 bases. The CDR3 loop spans 15 amino acids. CDR1 SGDLS and CDR2 YYNGEE come from the germline V gene. V was clipped by 4 bases and J by 4 bases; unmatched bases: 7. CDR3 nucleotides: TGTGCCAGCAGCTTACAGGGGGCGTTCGCAGATACGCAGTATTTT. Its protein product is CASSLQGAFADTQYF.

CDR3 in DNA: TGTGCCAGCTCACCAACGACAGGGGGTGGAAACACCATATATTTT. It yields the protein CASSPTTGGGNTIYF. The chain links TRBV18 to TRBJ1-3; 9 nucleotides line up with TRBD1. Germline V CDR1 and CDR2: KGHSH, LQKENI. V gave up 2 bases and J gave up 3 bases; unmatched junction bases: 2. The CDR3 consists of 15 residues.

The rearrangement uses TRBV24-1 and TRBJ2-1, with D perhaps given as TRBD1 or TRBD2 (5 bases each). The V end was cut by 2 bases, the J end by 10 bases, with 8 bases between. The germline V gene has CDR1 KGHDR and CDR2 SFDVKD. This CDR3 contains 12 residues. The CDR3 loop reads CATSDSGSEQFF. In nucleotides, the CDR3 is TGTGCCACCAGTGATTCAGGGAGCGAGCAGTTCTTC.

The rearrangement uses TRBV18 and TRBJ2-3; tentatively, D is TRBD1 or TRBD2 (5 bases each). Trimming removed 5 bases from V and 4 bases from J, with 16 bases in between. This CDR3 is 15 amino acids long. Germline loops: CDR1 KGHSH, CDR2 LQKENI. CDR3: CASSDGASVADTQYF. CDR3 sequence (DNA): TGTGCCAGCTCAGACGGGGCCAGTGTGGCAGATACGCAGTATTTT.

This chain joins TRBV6-5 and TRBJ2-5; 8 bases match TRBD1. Germline V gene sequence: CDR1 MNHEY, CDR2 SVGAGI. The trim removed 0 bases at V and 5 bases at J, leaving 8 bases unmatched. This CDR3 has 16 residues. CDR3 sequence: CASSYSNAGGRETQYF. The CDR3 DNA reads TGTGCCAGCAGTTACTCGAACGCAGGGGGCAGGGAGACCCAGTACTTC.

This chain connects TRBV29-1 to TRBJ2-5; 10 bases agree with TRBD2. The ends lost 2 bases at V and 5 bases at J; junction bases unmatched: 8. CDR1 is SQVTM, CDR2 ANQGSEA, per germline. This CDR3 region has 15 residues. In DNA form, the CDR3 reads TGCAGCGTTGAACCTCTAGCGGGAGTTCGGGAGACCCAGTACTTC. It translates to CSVEPLAGVRETQYF.

Only a few counts were recorded for this clone. This chain links TRBV5-1 with TRBJ2-7; possibly TRBD2 for D (6 bases). The CDR3 is made up of 13 amino acids. The V gene's germline CDR1 is SGHRS and CDR2 YFSETQ. V dropped 4 bases and J dropped 1 base, with 9 bases sitting between them. CDR3 sequence reads: CASSSGGSYEQYF. Here the CDR3 DNA reads TGCGCCAGCAGCAGTGGAGGGTCCTACGAGCAGTACTTC.

V gene TRBV15 combines with J gene TRBJ1-2; unclear D gene. The CDR3 loop spans 13 amino acids. Germline V lookup: CDR1 LNHNV, CDR2 YYDKDF (reference sequence). Deletions cut 0 bases from V and 0 bases from J, with 2 bases between. The CDR3 DNA sequence: TGTGCCACCAGCAGAGATTCTAACTATGGCTACACCTTC. It codes for CATSRDSNYGYTF.

The V gene is TRBV5-6, the J gene TRBJ2-4, with TRBD2 matching over 11 bases. The CDR3 is 16 amino acids. The germline CDR1 and CDR2 sequences are SGHDT and YYEEEE. V was clipped by 3 bases and J by 6 bases; unmatched bases: 8. CDR3 amino acids: CASSSSGLADLNIQYF. The CDR3 DNA follows: TGTGCCAGCAGCTCTTCGGGACTAGCGGATTTAAACATTCAGTACTTC.